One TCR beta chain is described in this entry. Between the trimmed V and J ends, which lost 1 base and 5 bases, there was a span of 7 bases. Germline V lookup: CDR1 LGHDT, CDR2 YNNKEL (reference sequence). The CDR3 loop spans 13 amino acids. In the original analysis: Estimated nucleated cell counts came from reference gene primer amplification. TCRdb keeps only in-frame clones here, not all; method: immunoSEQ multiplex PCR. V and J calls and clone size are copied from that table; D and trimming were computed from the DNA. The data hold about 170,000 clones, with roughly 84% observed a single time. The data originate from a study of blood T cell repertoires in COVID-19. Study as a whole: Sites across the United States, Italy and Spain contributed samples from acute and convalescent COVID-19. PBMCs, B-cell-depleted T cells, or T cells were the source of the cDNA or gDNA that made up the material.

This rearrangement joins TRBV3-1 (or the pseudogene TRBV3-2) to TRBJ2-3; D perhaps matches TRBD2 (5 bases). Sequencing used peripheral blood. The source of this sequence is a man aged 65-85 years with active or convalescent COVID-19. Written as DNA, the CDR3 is TGTGCCAGCAGCCAAGCCGGAGGAGATACGCAGTATTTT. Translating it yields CASSQAGGDTQYF.